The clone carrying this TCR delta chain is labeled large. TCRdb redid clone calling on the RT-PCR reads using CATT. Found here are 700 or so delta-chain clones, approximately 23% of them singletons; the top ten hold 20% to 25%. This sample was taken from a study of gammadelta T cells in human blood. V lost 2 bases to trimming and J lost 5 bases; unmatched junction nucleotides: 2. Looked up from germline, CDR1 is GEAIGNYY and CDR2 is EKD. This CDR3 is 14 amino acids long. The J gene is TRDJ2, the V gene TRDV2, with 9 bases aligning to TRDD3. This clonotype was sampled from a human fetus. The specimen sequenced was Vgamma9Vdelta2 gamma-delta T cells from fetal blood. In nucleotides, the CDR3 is TGTGCCTGTGACAAGCTGGGGGATACAGCACAACTCTTCTTT. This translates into CACDKLGDTAQLFF.